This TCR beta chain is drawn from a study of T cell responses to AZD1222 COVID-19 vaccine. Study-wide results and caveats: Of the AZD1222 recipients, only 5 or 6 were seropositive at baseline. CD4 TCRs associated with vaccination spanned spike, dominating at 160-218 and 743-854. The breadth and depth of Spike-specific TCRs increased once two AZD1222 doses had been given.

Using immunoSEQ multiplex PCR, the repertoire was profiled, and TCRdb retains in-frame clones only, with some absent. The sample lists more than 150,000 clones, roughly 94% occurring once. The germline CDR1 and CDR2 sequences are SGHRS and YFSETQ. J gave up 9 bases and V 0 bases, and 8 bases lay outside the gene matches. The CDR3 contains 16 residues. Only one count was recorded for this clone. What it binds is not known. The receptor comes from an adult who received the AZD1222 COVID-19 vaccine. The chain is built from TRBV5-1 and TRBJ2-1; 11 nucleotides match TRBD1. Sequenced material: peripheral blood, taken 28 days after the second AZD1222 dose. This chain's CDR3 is CASSLAPGQGVSEQFF. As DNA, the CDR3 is TGCGCCAGCAGCTTGGCCCCGGGACAGGGGGTGAGTGAGCAGTTCTTC. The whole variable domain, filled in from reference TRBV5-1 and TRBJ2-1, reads KAGVTQTPRYLIKTRGQQVTLSCSPISGHRSVSWYQQTPGQGLQFLFEYFSETQRNKGNFPGRFSGRQFSNSRSEMNVSTLELGDSALYLCASSLAPGQGVSEQFFGPGTRLTVL.